Shown below are 17 T cell receptor beta chains from a single sample sequenced in a study of T cell responses to AZD1222 COVID-19 vaccine. Using immunoSEQ multiplex PCR, the repertoire was profiled, and TCRdb retains in-frame clones only, with some absent. In the table there are 58,000 or so clones, roughly 90% of which are singletons. Sequencing was performed on peripheral blood, taken 28 days after the second AZD1222 dose. The receptor source for this set is an adult who received the AZD1222 COVID-19 vaccine.

The CDR3 nucleotides read TGTGCCAGCAGCTTAGGCGGGGTAAAGACCCAGTACTTC. Its protein is CASSLGGVKTQYF. The chain employs TRBV7-8 and TRBJ2-5; weak D call: TRBD2 (6 bases). Between the trimmed V and J ends, which lost 1 base and 6 bases, there was a span of 9 bases. The germline V gene encodes CDR1 SGHVS and CDR2 FQNEAQ. The CDR3 covers 13 residues. Using reference TRBV7-8 and TRBJ2-5 for the parts outside the CDR3, the full variable domain is GAGVSQSPRYKVAKRGQDVALRCDPISGHVSLFWYQQALGQGPEFLTYFQNEAQLDKSGLPSDRFFAERPEGSVSTLKIQRTQQEDSAVYLCASSLGGVKTQYFGPGTRLLVL.

V and J are TRBV11-2 and TRBJ2-7; 7 nucleotides line up with TRBD1. This CDR3 has 13 residues. Trimming removed 4 bases from V and 1 base from J; junction bases left unmatched: 1. The germline V gene has CDR1 SGHAT and CDR2 FQNNGV. CDR3 protein: CASSSDRSYEQYF. The CDR3, as DNA: TGTGCCAGCAGCTCGGACAGGTCCTACGAGCAGTACTTC.

The chain is built from TRBV7-2 and TRBJ1-2, with D unclear. Germline assignment: CDR1 SGHTA and CDR2 FQGNSA. V dropped 2 bases and J dropped 2 bases, with 15 bases sitting between them. This CDR3 has 16 amino acids. The CDR3 here is CASSLSVRRGNYGYTF. CDR3 bases: TGTGCCAGCAGCTTAAGTGTTCGTAGAGGGAACTATGGCTACACCTTC. Together with reference TRBV7-2 and TRBJ1-2, the CDR3 gives the full variable domain: GAGVSQSPSNKVTEKGKDVELRCDPISGHTALYWYRQSLGQGLEFLIYFQGNSAPDKSGLPSDRFSAERTGGSVSTLTIQRTQQEDSAVYLCASSLSVRRGNYGYTFGSGTRLTVV.

This rearrangement joins TRBV5-4 to TRBJ2-5, with a weak D call TRBD2 (5 bases). The CDR3 is made up of 12 amino acids. Germline V gene sequence: CDR1 SGHNT, CDR2 YYREEE (reference sequence). V was trimmed by 0 bases and J by 5 bases, leaving 5 bases between them. The chain's CDR3 is CASSLASETQYF. DNA for the CDR3: TGTGCCAGCAGCTTGGCTAGCGAGACCCAGTACTTC.

The chain employs TRBV7-6 and TRBJ2-5, with 10 bases lining up with TRBD1. CDR1 and CDR2 (germline): SGHVS, FNYEAQ. This CDR3 is 16 amino acids long. J was trimmed by 4 bases and V by 3 bases; bases with no gene match: 8. The CDR3 DNA reads TGTGCCAGCAGCTTCGTCCCGGGACAGGGGACAGAGACCCAGTACTTC. Residues: CASSFVPGQGTETQYF.

This sequence joins TRBV7-2 and TRBJ2-3, with TRBD2 matching over 10 bases. J lost 2 bases, V lost 6 bases, and 5 bases had no gene match. The CDR3 is 15 residues long. Germline V gives CDR1 SGHTA, CDR2 FQGNSA. The CDR3 loop is CASRTSGPITDTQYF. CDR3 DNA: TGTGCCAGCAGGACTAGCGGGCCTATCACAGATACGCAGTATTTT.

This clone turned up a few times. The rearrangement uses TRBV7-9 and TRBJ2-7; D is perhaps TRBD1 (6 bases). Trimming cost V 5 bases and J 6 bases, with 20 bases left between them. Looked up from germline, CDR1 is SEHNR and CDR2 is FQNEAQ (reference sequence). The CDR3 is made up of 15 amino acids. The CDR3 region has the DNA TGTGCCAGCAGCCGCAAAGGGGCAGGGGTAGGCGAGCAGTACTTC. It encodes CASSRKGAGVGEQYF.

The CDR3, as DNA: TGTGCCAGCCGGACAGGGTCCTACGAGCAGTACTTC. Translating it yields CASRTGSYEQYF. This chain uses TRBV27 with TRBJ2-7, with TRBD1 matching 8 bases. The CDR3 loop spans 12 amino acids. V dropped 8 bases and J dropped 1; count of bases not matched to a gene: 1. Per germline, CDR1 MNHEY and CDR2 SMNVEV (reference sequence).

The genes are TRBV28 and TRBJ1-2, with 7 bases lining up with TRBD1. The germline gives CDR1 MDHEN, CDR2 SYDVKM. This CDR3 contains 15 residues. J gave up 0 bases and V 4 bases, and 5 bases lay outside the gene matches. DNA for the CDR3: TGTGCCAGCAGTTCGGGACAGCTTTCTAACTATGGCTACACCTTC. The encoded protein is CASSSGQLSNYGYTF.

This rearrangement joins TRBV6-2 or TRBV6-3 to TRBJ2-4; TRBD2 matches at 11 bases. J was trimmed by 1 base and V by 5 bases; bases with no gene match: 7. Germline V gene data show CDR1 as MNHEY and CDR2 as SVGEGT. This CDR3 has 17 amino acids. CDR3 residues: CASSRTSGPLAKNIQYF. The DNA for the CDR3 is TGTGCCAGCAGTCGGACTAGCGGGCCTCTTGCCAAAAACATTCAGTACTTC.

The rearrangement links TRBV13 to TRBJ2-7; maybe TRBD2 (5 bases). The CDR3 is made up of 14 amino acids. Germline lookup yields CDR1 PRHDT and CDR2 FYEKMQ (reference sequence). Between the trimmed V and J ends, which lost 6 bases and 1 base, there was a span of 13 bases. CDR3 sequence: CASRHRGSSYEQYF. The CDR3 DNA reads as TGTGCCAGCAGGCACCGGGGTTCATCCTACGAGCAGTACTTC.

The chain employs TRBV2 and TRBJ2-3, with D possibly TRBD1 on 6 matching bases. The germline V and J ends were trimmed by 6 bases and 6 bases, with 13 bases remaining between them. The CDR3 sequence is 13 residues long. CDR1 and CDR2 (germline): SNHLY, FYNNEI. The CDR3 nucleotides are TGTGCCAGCAGGGCACAGGGAGCCGATACGCAGTATTTT. This encodes CASRAQGADTQYF.

The chain joins TRBV6-2 or TRBV6-3 to TRBJ2-7; perhaps D is TRBD1 or TRBD2 (5 bases each). Germline CDR1 is MNHEY and CDR2 is SVGEGT. The CDR3 covers 15 residues. Deletions cut 4 bases from V and 3 bases from J, with 16 bases between. CDR3 coding DNA: TGTGCCAGCAGTTCAGGAACAGGACTTGGCTACGAGCAGTACTTC. Translating it yields CASSSGTGLGYEQYF.

This chain uses TRBV7-2 with TRBJ2-1; possibly TRBD2 for D (5 bases). Between the trimmed V and J ends, which lost 4 bases and 9 bases, there was a span of 13 bases. The CDR3 totals 13 residues. Looked up from germline, CDR1 is SGHTA and CDR2 is FQGNSA. The CDR3 DNA reads as TGTGCCAGCAGCTCCGCTCGGGGTGGTGAGCAGTTCTTC. Translating it yields CASSSARGGEQFF.

The J gene is TRBJ2-1, the V gene TRBV2; no clear D. The CDR3 sequence is 17 residues long. The V end was cut by 2 bases, the J end by 0 bases, with 14 bases between. Looked up from germline, CDR1 is SNHLY and CDR2 is FYNNEI. CDR3 residues: CASSEPDSMSSYNEQFF. The CDR3 DNA reads TGTGCCAGCAGTGAACCTGACTCGATGAGCTCCTACAATGAGCAGTTCTTC.

This chain uses TRBV6-2 or TRBV6-3 with TRBJ2-2, with 9 bases fitting TRBD2. Germline CDR1 and CDR2: MNHEY and SVGEGT. The V gene end was trimmed by 0 bases and the J gene end by 7 bases; junction bases not matched to a gene: 12. The CDR3 length is 18 residues. The CDR3 here is CASSYSAIAGARGGELFF. In DNA form, the CDR3 reads TGTGCCAGCAGTTACTCAGCTATAGCGGGAGCGCGGGGCGGGGAGCTGTTTTTT.

The chain combines TRBV5-1 with TRBJ2-1; D may be TRBD2 (6 bases). Trimming took 2 bases from V and 0 from J, leaving 12 bases between them. The CDR3 is 16 residues long. Germline V gives CDR1 SGHRS, CDR2 YFSETQ. For the CDR3, the DNA is TGCGCCAGCAGCTTTGGAGGGGCGAGCTCCTACAATGAGCAGTTCTTC. It specifies CASSFGGASSYNEQFF.